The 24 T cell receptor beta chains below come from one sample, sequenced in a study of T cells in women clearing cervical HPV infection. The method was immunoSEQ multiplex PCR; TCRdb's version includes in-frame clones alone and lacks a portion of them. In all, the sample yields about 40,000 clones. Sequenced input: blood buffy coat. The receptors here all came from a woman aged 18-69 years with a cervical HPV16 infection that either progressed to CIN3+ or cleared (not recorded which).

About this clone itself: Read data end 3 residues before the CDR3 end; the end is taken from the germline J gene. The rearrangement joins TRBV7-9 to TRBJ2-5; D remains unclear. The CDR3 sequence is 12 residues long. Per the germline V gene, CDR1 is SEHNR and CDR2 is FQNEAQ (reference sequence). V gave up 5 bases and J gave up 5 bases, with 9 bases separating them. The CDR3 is CASSQLWETQYF. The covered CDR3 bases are TGTGCCAGCAGCCAACTTTGGGAGACC. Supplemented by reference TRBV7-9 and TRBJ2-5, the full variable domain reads DTGVSQNPRHKITKRGQNVTFRCDPISEHNRLYWYRQTLGQGPEFLTYFQNEAQLEKSRLLSDRFSAERPKGSFSTLEIQRTEQGDSAMYLCASSQLWETQYFGPGTRLLVL.

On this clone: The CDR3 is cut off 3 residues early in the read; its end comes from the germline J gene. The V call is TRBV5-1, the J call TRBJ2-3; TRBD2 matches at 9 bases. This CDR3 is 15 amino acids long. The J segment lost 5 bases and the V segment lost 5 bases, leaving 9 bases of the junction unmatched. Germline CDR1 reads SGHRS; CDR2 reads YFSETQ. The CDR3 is CASSSAGGAIDTQYF. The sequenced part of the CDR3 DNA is TGCGCCAGCAGTTCAGCGGGGGGAGCGATAGATACG.

The covered CDR3 bases are TGTGCCAGCAGTGGCCTAGCTGAAGAGACC. It translates to CASSGLAEET. The CDR3 reads in full as CASSGLAEETQYF. This rearrangement joins TRBV6-1 to TRBJ2-5; the D gene is possibly TRBD2 (5 bases). The CDR3 is cut off 3 residues early in the read; its end comes from the germline J gene. CDR3 size: 13 residues. Germline CDR1 reads MNHNS; CDR2 reads SASEGT. Between the trimmed V and J ends, which lost 4 bases and 3 bases, there was a span of 9 bases.

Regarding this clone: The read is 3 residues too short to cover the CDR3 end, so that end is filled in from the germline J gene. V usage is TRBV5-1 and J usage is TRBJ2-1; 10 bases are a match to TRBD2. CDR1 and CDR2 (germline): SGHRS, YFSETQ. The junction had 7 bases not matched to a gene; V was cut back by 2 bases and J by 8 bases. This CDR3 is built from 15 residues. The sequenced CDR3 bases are TGCGCCAGCAGCTTTGGAACTAGCGGGGATCATGAG. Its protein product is CASSFGTSGDHE. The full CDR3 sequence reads CASSFGTSGDHEQFF.

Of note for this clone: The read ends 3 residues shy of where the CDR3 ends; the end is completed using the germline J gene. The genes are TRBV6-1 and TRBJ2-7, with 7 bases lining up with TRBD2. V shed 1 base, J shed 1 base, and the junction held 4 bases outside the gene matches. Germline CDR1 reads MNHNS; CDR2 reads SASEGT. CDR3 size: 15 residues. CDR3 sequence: CASSEGQGGSYEQYF. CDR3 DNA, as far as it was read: TGTGCCAGCAGTGAAGGGCAGGGAGGGTCCTACGAG.

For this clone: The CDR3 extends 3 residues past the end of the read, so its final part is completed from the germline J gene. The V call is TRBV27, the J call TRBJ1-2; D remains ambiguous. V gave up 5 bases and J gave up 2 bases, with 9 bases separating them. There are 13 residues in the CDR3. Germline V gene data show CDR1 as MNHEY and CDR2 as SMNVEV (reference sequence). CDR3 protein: CASSREGNYGYTF. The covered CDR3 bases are TGTGCCAGCAGTCGCGAAGGGAACTATGGC.

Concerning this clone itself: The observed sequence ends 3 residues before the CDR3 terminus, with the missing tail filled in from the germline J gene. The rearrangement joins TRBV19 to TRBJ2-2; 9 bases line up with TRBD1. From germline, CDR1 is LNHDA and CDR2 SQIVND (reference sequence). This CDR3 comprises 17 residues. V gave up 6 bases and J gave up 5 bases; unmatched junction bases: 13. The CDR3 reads CASSLQGALSKTGELFF. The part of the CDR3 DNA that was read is TGTGCCAGTAGCCTACAGGGGGCTCTAAGTAAAACCGGGGAG.

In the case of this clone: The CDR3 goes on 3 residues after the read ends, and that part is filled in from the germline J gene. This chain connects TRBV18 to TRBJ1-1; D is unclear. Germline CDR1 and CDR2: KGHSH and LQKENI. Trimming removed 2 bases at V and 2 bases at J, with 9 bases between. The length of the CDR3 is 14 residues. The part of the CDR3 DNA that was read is TGTGCCAGCTCACCAACAATTCGCAACACTGAA. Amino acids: CASSPTIRNTE. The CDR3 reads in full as CASSPTIRNTEAFF.

Incomplete CDR3 DNA: TGCGCCAGCAGTGTTGGACACCCCGCTGAA. It translates to CASSVGHPAE. The CDR3 as a whole reads CASSVGHPAEAFF. V and J are TRBV10-2 and TRBJ1-1; tentative D call: TRBD1 (5 bases). Sequencing ends 3 residues short of the CDR3 end; the germline J gene provides the rest. Germline V gives CDR1 WSHSY, CDR2 SAAADI. Between the trimmed V and J ends, which lost 4 bases and 6 bases, there was a span of 12 bases. The CDR3 runs 13 residues.

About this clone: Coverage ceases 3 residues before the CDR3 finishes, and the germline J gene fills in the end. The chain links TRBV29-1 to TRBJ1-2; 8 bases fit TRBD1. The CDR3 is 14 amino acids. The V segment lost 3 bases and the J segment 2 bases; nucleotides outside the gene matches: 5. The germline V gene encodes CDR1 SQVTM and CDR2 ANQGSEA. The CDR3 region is CSVDPGGANYGYTF. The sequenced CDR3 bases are TGCAGCGTTGACCCAGGGGGCGCAAACTATGGC. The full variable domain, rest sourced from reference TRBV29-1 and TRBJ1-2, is SAVISQKPSRDICQRGTSLTIQCQVDSQVTMMFWYRQQPGQSLTLIATANQGSEATYESGFVIDKFPISRPNLTFSTLTVSNMSPEDSSIYLCSVDPGGANYGYTFGSGTRLTVV.

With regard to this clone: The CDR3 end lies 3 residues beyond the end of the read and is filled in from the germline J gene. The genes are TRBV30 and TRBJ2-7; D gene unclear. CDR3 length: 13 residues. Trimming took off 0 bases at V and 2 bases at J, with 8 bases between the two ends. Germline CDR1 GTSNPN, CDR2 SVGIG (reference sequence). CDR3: CAWSVGITYEQYF. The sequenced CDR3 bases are TGTGCCTGGAGTGTGGGCATCACCTACGAG.

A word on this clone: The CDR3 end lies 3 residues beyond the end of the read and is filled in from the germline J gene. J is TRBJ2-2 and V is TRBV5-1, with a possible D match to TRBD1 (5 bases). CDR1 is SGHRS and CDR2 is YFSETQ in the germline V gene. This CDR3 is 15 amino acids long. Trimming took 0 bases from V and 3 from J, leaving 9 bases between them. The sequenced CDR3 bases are TGCGCCAGCAGCTTGGTCAGGGCGGACACCGGGGAG. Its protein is CASSLVRADTGE. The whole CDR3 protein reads CASSLVRADTGELFF.

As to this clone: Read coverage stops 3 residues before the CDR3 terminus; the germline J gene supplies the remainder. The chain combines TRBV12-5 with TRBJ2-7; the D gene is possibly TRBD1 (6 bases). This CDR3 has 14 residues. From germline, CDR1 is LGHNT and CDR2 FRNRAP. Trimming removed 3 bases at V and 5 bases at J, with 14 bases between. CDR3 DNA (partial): TGTGCTAGTGGTTTCCCGGGACATTCCCACGAG. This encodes CASGFPGHSHE. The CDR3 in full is CASGFPGHSHEQYF.

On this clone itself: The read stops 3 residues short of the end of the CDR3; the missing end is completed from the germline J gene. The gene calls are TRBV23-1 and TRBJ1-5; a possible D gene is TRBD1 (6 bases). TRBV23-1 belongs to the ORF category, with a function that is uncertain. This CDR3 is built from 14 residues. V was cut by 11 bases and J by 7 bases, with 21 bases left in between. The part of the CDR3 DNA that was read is TGCGCCCAGGGGCAGAGAAGAATTAACCAGCCC. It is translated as CAQGQRRINQP. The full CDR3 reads CAQGQRRINQPQHF.

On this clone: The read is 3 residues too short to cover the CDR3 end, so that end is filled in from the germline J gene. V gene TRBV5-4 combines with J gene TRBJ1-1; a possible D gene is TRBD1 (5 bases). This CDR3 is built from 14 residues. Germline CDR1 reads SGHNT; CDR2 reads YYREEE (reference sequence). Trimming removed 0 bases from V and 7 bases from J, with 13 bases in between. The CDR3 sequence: CASSLVEGPIEAFF. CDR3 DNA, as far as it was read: TGTGCCAGCAGCTTGGTTGAGGGGCCGATTGAA.

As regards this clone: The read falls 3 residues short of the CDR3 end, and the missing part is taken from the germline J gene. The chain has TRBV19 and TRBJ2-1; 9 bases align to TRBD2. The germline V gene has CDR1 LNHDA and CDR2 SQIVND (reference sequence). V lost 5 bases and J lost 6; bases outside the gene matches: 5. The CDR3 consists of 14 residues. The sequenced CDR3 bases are TGTGCCAGTAGTTGGCGGGGGGGCCGCAATGAG. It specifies CASSWRGGRNE. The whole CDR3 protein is CASSWRGGRNEQFF.

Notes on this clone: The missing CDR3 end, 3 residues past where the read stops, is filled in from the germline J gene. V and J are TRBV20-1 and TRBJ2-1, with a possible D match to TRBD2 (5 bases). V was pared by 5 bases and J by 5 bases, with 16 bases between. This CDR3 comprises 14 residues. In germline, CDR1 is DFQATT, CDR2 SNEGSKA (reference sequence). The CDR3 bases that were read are TGCAGTGCTCCCCGGGGTCAAATCAACAATGAG. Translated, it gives CSAPRGQINNE. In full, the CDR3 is CSAPRGQINNEQFF.

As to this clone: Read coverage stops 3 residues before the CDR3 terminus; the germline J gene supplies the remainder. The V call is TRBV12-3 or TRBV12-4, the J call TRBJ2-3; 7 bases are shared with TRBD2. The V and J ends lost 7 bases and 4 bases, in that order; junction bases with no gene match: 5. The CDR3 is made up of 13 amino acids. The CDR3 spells CASTPTSADTQYF. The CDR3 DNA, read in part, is TGTGCCAGCACCCCTACTAGCGCAGATACG.

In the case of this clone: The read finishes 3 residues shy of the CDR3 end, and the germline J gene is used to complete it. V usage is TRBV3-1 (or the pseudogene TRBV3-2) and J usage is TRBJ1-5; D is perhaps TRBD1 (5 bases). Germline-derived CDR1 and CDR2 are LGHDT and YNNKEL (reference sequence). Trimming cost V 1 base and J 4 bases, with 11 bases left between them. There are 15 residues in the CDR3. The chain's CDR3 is CASSQGRDSNQPQHF. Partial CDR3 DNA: TGTGCCAGCAGCCAAGGCCGGGACTCGAATCAGCCC.

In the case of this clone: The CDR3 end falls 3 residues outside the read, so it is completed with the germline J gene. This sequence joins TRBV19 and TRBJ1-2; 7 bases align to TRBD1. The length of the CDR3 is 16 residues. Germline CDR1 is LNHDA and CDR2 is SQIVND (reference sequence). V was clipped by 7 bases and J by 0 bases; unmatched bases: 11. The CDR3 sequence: CASTTIGQATNYGYTF. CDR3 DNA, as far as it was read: TGTGCCAGTACCACAATCGGACAGGCAACTAACTATGGC.

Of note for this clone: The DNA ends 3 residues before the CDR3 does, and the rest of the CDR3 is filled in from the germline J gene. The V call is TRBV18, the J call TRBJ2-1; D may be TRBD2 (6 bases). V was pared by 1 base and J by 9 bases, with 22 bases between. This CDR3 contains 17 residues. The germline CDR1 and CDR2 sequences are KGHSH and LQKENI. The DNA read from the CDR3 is TGTGCCAGCTCACCACAAGCTAGCGAGACCGGTTCGGGTGAG. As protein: CASSPQASETGSGE. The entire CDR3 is CASSPQASETGSGEQFF.

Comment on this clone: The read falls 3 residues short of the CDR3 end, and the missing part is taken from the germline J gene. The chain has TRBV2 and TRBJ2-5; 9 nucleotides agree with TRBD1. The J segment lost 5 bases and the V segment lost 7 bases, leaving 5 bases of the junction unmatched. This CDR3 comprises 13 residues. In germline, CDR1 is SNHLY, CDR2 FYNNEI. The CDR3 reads CASTKTGGETQYF. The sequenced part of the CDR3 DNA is TGTGCCAGCACAAAGACAGGGGGTGAGACC.

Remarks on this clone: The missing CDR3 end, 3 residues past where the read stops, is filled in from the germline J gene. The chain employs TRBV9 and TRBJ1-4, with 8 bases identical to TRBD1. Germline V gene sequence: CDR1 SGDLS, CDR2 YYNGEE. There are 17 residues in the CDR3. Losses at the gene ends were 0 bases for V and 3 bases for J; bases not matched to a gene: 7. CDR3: CASSVATGVGANEKLFF. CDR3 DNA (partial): TGTGCCAGCAGCGTAGCGACAGGGGTGGGGGCTAATGAAAAA.

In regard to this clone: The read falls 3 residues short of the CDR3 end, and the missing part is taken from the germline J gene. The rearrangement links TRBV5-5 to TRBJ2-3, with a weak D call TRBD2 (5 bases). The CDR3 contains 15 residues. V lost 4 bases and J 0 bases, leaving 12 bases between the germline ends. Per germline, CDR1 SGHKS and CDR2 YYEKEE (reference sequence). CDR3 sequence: CASSTTWTSTDTQYF. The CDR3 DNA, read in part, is TGTGCCAGCAGCACTACATGGACTAGCACAGATACG.